One and the same sample provided the 29 T cell receptor beta chains below, sequenced in a study of blood T cell repertoires in COVID-19. Repertoires were generated with immunoSEQ multiplex PCR, while TCRdb's copy carries only in-frame clones and drops some. The sample includes 45,000 to 50,000 clones, approximately 80% of them seen just once. The sequenced sample was peripheral blood. The origin of the receptors is a man aged 35-49 years with acute or convalescent COVID-19.

The chain employs TRBV29-1 and TRBJ1-1; TRBD1 aligns across 7 bases. This CDR3 comprises 14 residues. Germline V CDR1 and CDR2: SQVTM, ANQGSEA. V shed 6 bases and J 4 bases; nucleotides not matched to a gene: 11. The CDR3 loop reads CSVRQGNAFTEAFF. CDR3 in DNA: TGCAGCGTCCGACAGGGCAACGCTTTCACTGAAGCTTTCTTT.

This chain links TRBV11-2 with TRBJ1-4, with TRBD1 matching over 8 bases. The trim removed 1 base at V and 7 bases at J, leaving 14 bases unmatched. The CDR3 runs 18 residues. Germline CDR1 reads SGHAT; CDR2 reads FQNNGV. CDR3 residues: CASSLGSWTGYPREKLFF. CDR3 DNA: TGTGCCAGCAGCTTAGGAAGTTGGACAGGGTACCCGCGTGAAAAACTGTTTTTT.

The V and J genes are TRBV4-1 and TRBJ1-6; 7 bases are shared with TRBD1. The CDR3 sequence is 14 residues long. The germline CDR1 and CDR2 sequences are MGHRA and YSYEKL. The junction had 2 bases not matched to a gene; V was cut back by 3 bases and J by 6 bases. CDR3 amino acids: CASSHRDSNSPLHF. CDR3 DNA sequence: TGCGCCAGCAGCCATCGGGACAGTAATTCACCCCTCCACTTT.

The gene calls are TRBV6-4 and TRBJ1-2, with no clear D. The CDR3 is 14 amino acids. Trimming stripped 6 bases from V and 8 bases from J, with 19 bases between. CDR1 MRHNA and CDR2 SNTAGT come from the germline V gene. In DNA, the CDR3 is TGTGCCAGCAGCCGCGAACACCACGGAGAAGGCTACACCTTC. This codes for CASSREHHGEGYTF.

The J gene is TRBJ1-2, the V gene TRBV5-4, with 12 bases aligning to TRBD1. Germline V gives CDR1 SGHNT, CDR2 YYREEE (reference sequence). The length of the CDR3 is 12 residues. The V segment lost 9 bases and the J segment 7 bases; nucleotides outside the gene matches: 4. Written as DNA, the CDR3 is TGTGCCACCGGGACAGGGGGCGGTGGCTACACCTTC. This codes for CATGTGGGGYTF.

The chain links TRBV3-1 (or the pseudogene TRBV3-2) to TRBJ1-1; D might be TRBD1 (5 bases). The germline V gene encodes CDR1 LGHDT and CDR2 YNNKEL (reference sequence). V was cut by 3 bases and J by 7 bases, with 9 bases left in between. There are 12 residues in the CDR3. The CDR3 coding sequence is TGTGCCAGCAGCCAGACGGGACTTGAAGCTTTCTTT. This codes for CASSQTGLEAFF.

This clone turned up a few times. J is TRBJ2-3 and V is TRBV2; 7 nucleotides align to TRBD2. CDR1 is SNHLY and CDR2 is FYNNEI in the germline V gene. The CDR3 totals 14 residues. Trimming removed 5 bases from V and 3 bases from J; junction bases left unmatched: 5. The CDR3, as DNA: TGTGCCAGCAGTTGGACTAGTGTGACAGATACGCAGTATTTT. Amino acids: CASSWTSVTDTQYF.

J is TRBJ2-7 and V is TRBV4-2, with 11 bases identical to TRBD2. This CDR3 comprises 17 residues. Germline V gene data show CDR1 as LGHNA and CDR2 as YNFKEQ. V shed 4 bases, J shed 5 bases, and the junction held 13 bases outside the gene matches. The CDR3 bases are TGTGCCAGCAGCCCCGCTCCCACTAGCGGGGGCCTTAACGAGCAGTACTTC. Translation: CASSPAPTSGGLNEQYF.

This clone was recorded a few times. V usage is TRBV9 and J usage is TRBJ1-1; the D is unclear. The CDR3 extends over 14 amino acids. Trimming took off 0 bases at V and 4 bases at J, with 10 bases between the two ends. Looked up from germline, CDR1 is SGDLS and CDR2 is YYNGEE. This CDR3 is CASSVGAAGTEAFF. For the CDR3, the DNA is TGTGCCAGCAGCGTAGGAGCGGCGGGCACTGAAGCTTTCTTT.

The chain recombines TRBV3-1 (or the pseudogene TRBV3-2) with TRBJ1-6; D remains ambiguous. Germline CDR1 is LGHDT and CDR2 is YNNKEL (reference sequence). Trimming left V 0 bases short and J 9 bases short, with 3 bases between. The CDR3 has 12 amino acids. CDR3 sequence (DNA): TGTGCCAGCAGCCAAGATCTTTCACCCCTCCACTTT. Its protein product is CASSQDLSPLHF.

V is TRBV6-6 and J is TRBJ1-2; D is ambiguous. Trimming left V 6 bases short and J 4 bases short, with 9 bases between. There are 12 residues in the CDR3. CDR1 and CDR2 from the germline V gene are MNHNY and SVGAGI (reference sequence). CDR3 amino acids: CASSPRLYGYTF. The CDR3 region has the DNA TGTGCCAGCAGCCCCAGGCTCTATGGCTACACCTTC.

The rearrangement links TRBV5-1 to TRBJ1-4; no definite D call. The V and J ends lost 1 base and 4 bases respectively, with 5 bases between them. Germline V CDR1 and CDR2: SGHRS, YFSETQ. There are 13 residues in the CDR3. CDR3 bases: TGCGCCAGCAGCTTGTCCAGTAATGAAAAACTGTTTTTT. Its protein is CASSLSSNEKLFF.

This clone was seen only a few times. The CDR3 bases are TGTGCCAGCAGTTTCATGGGACAGGGGAATCAGCCCCAGCATTTT. It specifies CASSFMGQGNQPQHF. The chain carries TRBV27 and TRBJ1-5; 10 bases map to TRBD1. The CDR3 is 15 amino acids. Germline V gives CDR1 MNHEY, CDR2 SMNVEV (reference sequence). Germline trimming cut 3 bases from V and 4 bases from J; bases unmatched to any gene: 3.

The chain combines TRBV29-1 with TRBJ1-6; D ambiguous. Germline CDR1 is SQVTM and CDR2 is ANQGSEA. The CDR3 covers 14 residues. Trimming took 5 bases from V and 7 from J, leaving 15 bases between them. The CDR3 sequence is CSVHDGSWNSPLHF. CDR3 coding DNA: TGCAGCGTTCATGACGGGTCATGGAATTCACCCCTCCACTTT.

J is TRBJ2-1 and V is TRBV7-2, with D maybe TRBD2 (6 bases). This CDR3 is 16 amino acids long. Germline CDR1 reads SGHTA; CDR2 reads FQGNSA. Trimming stripped 3 bases from V and 4 bases from J, with 16 bases between. CDR3 sequence reads: CASSFSSGDGYNEQFF. CDR3 in DNA: TGTGCCAGCAGCTTTAGTTCGGGGGACGGGTACAATGAGCAGTTCTTC.

The chain uses TRBV7-9 and TRBJ1-4; D ambiguous. From germline, CDR1 is SEHNR and CDR2 FQNEAQ (reference sequence). This CDR3 is built from 15 residues. V dropped 4 bases and J dropped 0 bases, with 9 bases sitting between them. CDR3: CASSSQKATNEKLFF. The CDR3 bases are TGTGCCAGCAGCTCCCAGAAAGCAACTAATGAAAAACTGTTTTTT.

This chain joins TRBV6-2 or TRBV6-3 and TRBJ2-3, with a possible D match to TRBD2 (6 bases). Trimming cost V 2 bases and J 2 bases, with 8 bases left between them. The length of the CDR3 is 14 residues. CDR1 is MNHEY, CDR2 SVGEGT, per germline. The chain's CDR3 is CASSYAGPTDTQYF. Written as DNA, the CDR3 is TGTGCCAGCAGTTACGCGGGGCCCACAGATACGCAGTATTTT.

The chain joins TRBV6-5 to TRBJ1-2; TRBD1 matches at 8 bases. Germline V CDR1 and CDR2: MNHEY, SVGAGI. The CDR3 consists of 14 residues. V lost 4 bases, J lost 4 bases, and 5 bases stayed unmatched. In nucleotides, the CDR3 is TGTGCCAGCAGTTCAAGCAGGGGGCTCTATGGCTACACCTTC. This translates into CASSSSRGLYGYTF.

This clone appeared a single time. The chain is built from TRBV10-1 and TRBJ1-4; D is unresolved. This CDR3 has 13 amino acids. V lost 3 bases and J 6 bases, leaving 8 bases between the germline ends. Germline CDR1 WNHNN, CDR2 SYGVQD (reference sequence). For the CDR3, the DNA is TGCGCCAGCAGTGATCCCCAGGATGAAAAACTGTTTTTT. Translation: CASSDPQDEKLFF.

This clone was detected only once. The chain recombines TRBV29-1 with TRBJ2-1; 7 bases fit TRBD1. Germline V CDR1 and CDR2: SQVTM, ANQGSEA. This CDR3 is 14 amino acids long. The V gene end was trimmed by 6 bases and the J gene end by 6 bases; junction bases not matched to a gene: 11. The CDR3 DNA follows: TGCAGCGTCCAACGAGGGGACAGCGCCAATGAGCAGTTCTTC. The encoded protein is CSVQRGDSANEQFF.

The chain carries TRBV18 and TRBJ2-7, with D perhaps TRBD2 (5 bases). Germline V gives CDR1 KGHSH, CDR2 LQKENI. The germline V and J ends were trimmed by 0 bases and 3 bases, with 6 bases remaining between them. This CDR3 spans 13 amino acids. Here the CDR3 reads CASSPPAGYEQYF. CDR3 in DNA: TGTGCCAGCTCACCACCGGCGGGCTACGAGCAGTACTTC.

The rearrangement uses TRBV5-4 and TRBJ2-3; 9 nucleotides align to TRBD2. The J segment lost 3 bases and the V segment lost 5 bases, leaving 7 bases of the junction unmatched. Germline CDR1 SGHNT, CDR2 YYREEE (reference sequence). This CDR3 region has 15 residues. The CDR3 loop reads CASRPASGTTDTQYF. The CDR3 DNA reads TGTGCCAGCAGGCCTGCTAGCGGGACTACAGATACGCAGTATTTT. Based on the CDR3 plus reference TRBV5-4 and TRBJ2-3, the full variable domain is ETGVTQSPTHLIKTRGQQVTLRCSSQSGHNTVSWYQQALGQGPQFIFQYYREEENGRGNFPPRFSGLQFPNYSSELNVNALELDDSALYLCASRPASGTTDTQYFGPGTRLTVL.

The chain is built from TRBV6-5 and TRBJ1-2, with D unclear. Trimming removed 2 bases from V and 8 bases from J, with 15 bases in between. Germline assignment: CDR1 MNHEY and CDR2 SVGAGI. The length of the CDR3 is 14 residues. This CDR3 reads CASSYTQNGGGYTF. CDR3 DNA sequence: TGTGCCAGCAGTTACACCCAAAACGGCGGGGGCTACACCTTC.

The chain is built from TRBV3-1 (or the pseudogene TRBV3-2) and TRBJ2-5; no definite D call. Germline lookup yields CDR1 LGHDT and CDR2 YNNKEL (reference sequence). The CDR3 loop spans 16 amino acids. V was cut by 8 bases and J by 2 bases, with 21 bases left in between. This chain's CDR3 is CASGPISGFGQETQYF. The CDR3 region has the DNA TGTGCCAGCGGCCCAATTTCCGGGTTTGGGCAAGAGACCCAGTACTTC.

The CDR3 DNA follows: TGTGCCAGCAGCTTAGAAGCTAGCGGGTCCTACGAGCAGTACTTC. Its protein product is CASSLEASGSYEQYF. The chain has TRBV7-2 and TRBJ2-7; TRBD2 matches 8 bases. V dropped 1 base and J dropped 1; count of bases not matched to a gene: 3. This CDR3 spans 15 amino acids. The germline V gene has CDR1 SGHTA and CDR2 FQGNSA.

The CDR3 bases are TGTGCCAGCAGCGTGGCCATGGGGGCCGGGGAGACCCAGTACTTC. Translation gives CASSVAMGAGETQYF. The chain employs TRBV7-3 and TRBJ2-5, with a tentative D call TRBD1 (6 bases). V dropped 5 bases and J dropped 5 bases, with 18 bases sitting between them. CDR1 and CDR2 from the germline V gene are SGHTA and FQGTGA. The CDR3 length is 15 residues.

The chain combines TRBV18 with TRBJ1-4; TRBD1 agrees at 7 bases. The V gene's germline CDR1 is KGHSH and CDR2 LQKENI. Trimming cost V 6 bases and J 6 bases; bases outside gene matches: 4. The CDR3 runs to 13 residues. CDR3 bases: TGTGCCAGCTCCCTCGGACAGGATGAAAAACTGTTTTTT. Amino acid sequence: CASSLGQDEKLFF.

This chain links TRBV6-4 with TRBJ1-2; possibly TRBD1 for D (5 bases). V lost 3 bases and J 2 bases, leaving 13 bases between the germline ends. CDR3 size: 15 residues. Looked up from germline, CDR1 is MRHNA and CDR2 is SNTAGT. The DNA of the CDR3 is TGTGCCAGCAGTGAGCAGGGAGGTGTAAACTATGGCTACACCTTC. Protein sequence: CASSEQGGVNYGYTF.

The V call is TRBV18, the J call TRBJ2-7; no clear D. Germline V gene lookup returns CDR1 KGHSH and CDR2 LQKENI. The V gene lost 3 bases and the J gene lost 3 bases, with 12 bases spanning the gap. The CDR3 loop spans 14 amino acids. The CDR3: CASSPGTAGYEQYF. CDR3 in DNA: TGTGCCAGCTCACCCGGTACGGCAGGCTACGAGCAGTACTTC.